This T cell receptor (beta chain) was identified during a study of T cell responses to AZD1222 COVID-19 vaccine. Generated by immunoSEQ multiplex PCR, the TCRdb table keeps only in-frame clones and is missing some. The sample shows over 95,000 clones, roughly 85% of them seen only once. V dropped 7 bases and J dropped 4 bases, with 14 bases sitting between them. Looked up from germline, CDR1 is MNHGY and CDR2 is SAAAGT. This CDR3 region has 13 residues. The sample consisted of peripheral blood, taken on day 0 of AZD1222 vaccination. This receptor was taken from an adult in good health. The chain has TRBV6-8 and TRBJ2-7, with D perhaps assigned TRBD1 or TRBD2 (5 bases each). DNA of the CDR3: TGTGCCAGCACTACCGGGGCGGCTTACGAGCAGTACTTC. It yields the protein CASTTGAAYEQYF.